This T cell receptor (beta chain) was sequenced in a study of Graves' ophthalmopathy and Graves' hyperthyroidism. Overall study context: Investigators collected peripheral blood at initial diagnosis, before any treatment was given. Study-wide results and limits: Sensitivity reached 87.88% and specificity almost 83% for a 13-signature model separating ophthalmopathy from stable hyperthyroidism. Blood shared most expanded thyroid clonotypes above 0.001 frequency.

The authors amplified TCR beta CDR3 regions from RNA transcripts. RT-PCR with HTBI primers came first, then second-round multiplex PCR. Using its own MiXCR run on the multiplex PCR reads, TCRdb lists one record per CDR3 protein. The table records around 660,000 distinct CDR3 sequences, about 38% of them present only once. CDR1 and CDR2 from the germline V gene are SGDLS and YYNGEE. The CDR3 loop spans 14 amino acids. V was pared by 7 bases and J by 4 bases, with 18 bases between. A remark on this clonotype: Antigen unknown.

Presentation of ophthalmopathy in the donors involved moderate-to-severe activity, CAS ≥3, NOSPECS ≥4 and a duration under 3 months. The source material was peripheral blood. The receptor comes from an adult man with Graves' ophthalmopathy. V gene TRBV9 combines with J gene TRBJ2-7, with D tentatively TRBD1 or TRBD2 (6 bases each). CDR3 protein: CASSLQGGDYEQYF. As DNA, the CDR3 is TGTGCCAGCTCACTACAGGGCGGGGATTACGAGCAGTACTTC.